This TCR beta chain was sequenced in a study of control samples from healthy donors and cancer patients. Germline loops: CDR1 MDHEN, CDR2 SYDVKM. The CDR3 consists of 16 residues. V was clipped by 2 bases and J by 0 bases; unmatched bases: 2. Here immunoSEQ multiplex PCR was the method, and the copy in TCRdb shows in-frame clones only, minus some. Of 99,000 or so clones detected, around 82% appear once; the ten largest clones hold 2% to 2.5%. Source material: blood. This chain joins TRBV28 and TRBJ2-1; 9 bases line up with TRBD2. This receptor was obtained from a man in his fifties or sixties in good health. CDR3 nucleotide sequence: TGTGCCAGCAGTTTACTTAGCGGGAGCTCCTACAATGAGCAGTTCTTC. Its translation is CASSLLSGSSYNEQFF.